This TCR beta chain was found in a study of cytomegalovirus exposure and HLA in healthy donors. PCR employed 60 Vbeta and 13 Jbeta primers. Profiled with immunoSEQ multiplex PCR; TCRdb holds only in-frame clones, not every one. Among fewer than 150,000 clones listed, over 65% were seen once. Sequencing input: PBMCs. The source is a middle-aged man in good health and CMV-seronegative.

The CDR3 protein is CASSTLSGGIGELFF. Written as DNA, the CDR3 is TGTGCCAGTAGTACTTTATCAGGGGGGATCGGGGAGCTGTTTTTT. The genes are TRBV19 and TRBJ2-2, with D possibly matching TRBD1 (7 bases). V gave up 4 bases and J gave up 7 bases, with 16 bases separating them. In germline, CDR1 is LNHDA, CDR2 SQIVND (reference sequence). The CDR3 sequence is 15 residues long.